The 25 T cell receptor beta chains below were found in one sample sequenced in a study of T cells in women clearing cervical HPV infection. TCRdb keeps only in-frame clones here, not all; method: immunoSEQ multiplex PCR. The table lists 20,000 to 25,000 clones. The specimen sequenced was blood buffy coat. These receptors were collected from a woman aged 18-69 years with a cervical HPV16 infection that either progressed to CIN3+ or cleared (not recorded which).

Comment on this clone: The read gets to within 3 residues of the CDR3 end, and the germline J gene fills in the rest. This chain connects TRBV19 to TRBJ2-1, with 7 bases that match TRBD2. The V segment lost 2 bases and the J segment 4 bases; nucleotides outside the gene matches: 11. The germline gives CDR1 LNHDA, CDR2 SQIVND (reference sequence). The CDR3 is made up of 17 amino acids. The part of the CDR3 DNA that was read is TGTGCCAGTAGTATACCCCTGACTAGCTGGGGGTACAATGAG. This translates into CASSIPLTSWGYNE. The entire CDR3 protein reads CASSIPLTSWGYNEQFF.

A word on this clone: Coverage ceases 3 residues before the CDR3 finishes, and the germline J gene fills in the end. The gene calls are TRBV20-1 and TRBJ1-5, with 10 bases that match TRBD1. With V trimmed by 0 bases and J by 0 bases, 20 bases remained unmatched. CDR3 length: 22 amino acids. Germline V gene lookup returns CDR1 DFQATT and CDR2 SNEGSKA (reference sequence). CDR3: CSARDHLFLGQGQPYSNQPQHF. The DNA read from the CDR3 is TGCAGTGCTAGAGATCATCTGTTCCTGGGACAGGGGCAACCTTATAGCAATCAGCCC.

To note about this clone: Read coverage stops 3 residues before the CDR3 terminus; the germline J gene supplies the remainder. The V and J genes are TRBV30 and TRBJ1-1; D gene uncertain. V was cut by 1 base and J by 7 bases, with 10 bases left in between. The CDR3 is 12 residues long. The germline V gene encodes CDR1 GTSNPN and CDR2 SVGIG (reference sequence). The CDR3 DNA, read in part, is TGTGCCTGGAGTGCAGGTTCCCGTGAA. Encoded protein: CAWSAGSRE. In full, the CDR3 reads CAWSAGSREAFF. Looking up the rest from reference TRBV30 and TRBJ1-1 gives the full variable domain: SQTIHQWPATLVQPVGSPLSLECTVEGTSNPNLYWYRQAAGRGLQLLFYSVGIGQISSEVPQNLSASRPQDRQFILSSKKLLLSDSGFYLCAWSAGSREAFFGQGTRLTVV.

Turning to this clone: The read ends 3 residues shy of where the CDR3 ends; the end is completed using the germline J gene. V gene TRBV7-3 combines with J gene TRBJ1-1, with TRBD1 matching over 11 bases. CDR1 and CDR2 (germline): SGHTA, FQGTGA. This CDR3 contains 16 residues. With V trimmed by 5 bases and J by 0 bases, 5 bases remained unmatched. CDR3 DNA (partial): TGTGCCAGCAGCCGATGGACAGGGGGCATGAACACTGAA. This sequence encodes CASSRWTGGMNTE. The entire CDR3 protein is CASSRWTGGMNTEAFF.

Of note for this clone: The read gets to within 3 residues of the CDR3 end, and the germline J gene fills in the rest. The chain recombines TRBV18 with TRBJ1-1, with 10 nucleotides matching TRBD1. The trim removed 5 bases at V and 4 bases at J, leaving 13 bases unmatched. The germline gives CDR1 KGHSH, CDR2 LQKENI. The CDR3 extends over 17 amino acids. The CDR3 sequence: CASSSLSTGGMSTEAFF. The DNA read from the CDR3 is TGTGCCAGCTCATCACTATCGACAGGGGGCATGAGCACTGAA.

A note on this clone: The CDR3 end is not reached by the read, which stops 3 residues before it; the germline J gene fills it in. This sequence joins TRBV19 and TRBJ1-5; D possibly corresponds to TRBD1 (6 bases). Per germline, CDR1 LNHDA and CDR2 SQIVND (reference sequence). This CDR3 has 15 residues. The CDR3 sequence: CASSSGTPRTDPQHF. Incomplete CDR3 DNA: TGTGCCAGTAGTAGCGGGACACCTCGCACAGATCCC.

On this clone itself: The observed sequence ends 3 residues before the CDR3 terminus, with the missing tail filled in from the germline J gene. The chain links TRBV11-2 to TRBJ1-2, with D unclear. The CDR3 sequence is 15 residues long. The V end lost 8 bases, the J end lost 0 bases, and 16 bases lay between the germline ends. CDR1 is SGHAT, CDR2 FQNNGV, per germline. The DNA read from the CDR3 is TGTGCCAGCCGATCAACCCCCAAGGCTAACTATGGC. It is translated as CASRSTPKANYG. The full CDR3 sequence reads CASRSTPKANYGYTF. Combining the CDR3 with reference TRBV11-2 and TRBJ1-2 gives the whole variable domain EAGVAQSPRYKIIEKRQSVAFWCNPISGHATLYWYQQILGQGPKLLIQFQNNGVVDDSQLPKDRFSAERLKGVDSTLKIQPAKLEDSAVYLCASRSTPKANYGYTFGSGTRLTVV.

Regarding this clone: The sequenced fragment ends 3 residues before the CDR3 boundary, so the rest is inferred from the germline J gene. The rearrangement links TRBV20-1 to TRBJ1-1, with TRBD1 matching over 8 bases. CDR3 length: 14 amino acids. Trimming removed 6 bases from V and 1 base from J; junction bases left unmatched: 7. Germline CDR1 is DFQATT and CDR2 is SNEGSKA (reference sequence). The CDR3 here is CSAGTGNTNTEAFF. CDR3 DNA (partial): TGCAGTGCGGGGACAGGCAACACGAACACTGAA.

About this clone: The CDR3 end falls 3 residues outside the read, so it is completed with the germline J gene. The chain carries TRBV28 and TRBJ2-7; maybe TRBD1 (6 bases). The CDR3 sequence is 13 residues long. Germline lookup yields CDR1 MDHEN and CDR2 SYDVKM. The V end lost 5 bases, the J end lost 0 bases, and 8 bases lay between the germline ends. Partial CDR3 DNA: TGTGCCAGCAGTCCGGGACACTCCTACGAG. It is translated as CASSPGHSYE. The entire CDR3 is CASSPGHSYEQYF.

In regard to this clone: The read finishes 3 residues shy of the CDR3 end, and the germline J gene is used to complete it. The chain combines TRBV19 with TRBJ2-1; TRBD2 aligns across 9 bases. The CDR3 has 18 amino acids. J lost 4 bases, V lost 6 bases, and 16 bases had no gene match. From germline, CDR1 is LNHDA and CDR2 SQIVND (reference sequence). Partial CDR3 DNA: TGTGCCAGTAGCATCACCCTCTATAATAGCGGGAGATACAATGAG. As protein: CASSITLYNSGRYNE. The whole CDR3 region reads CASSITLYNSGRYNEQFF.

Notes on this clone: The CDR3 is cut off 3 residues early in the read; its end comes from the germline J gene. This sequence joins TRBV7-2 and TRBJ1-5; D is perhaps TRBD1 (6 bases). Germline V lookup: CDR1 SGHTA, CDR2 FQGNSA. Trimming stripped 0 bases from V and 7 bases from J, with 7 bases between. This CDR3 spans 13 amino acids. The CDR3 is CASSLARGQPQHF. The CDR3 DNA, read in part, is TGTGCCAGCAGCTTAGCCAGGGGCCAGCCC.

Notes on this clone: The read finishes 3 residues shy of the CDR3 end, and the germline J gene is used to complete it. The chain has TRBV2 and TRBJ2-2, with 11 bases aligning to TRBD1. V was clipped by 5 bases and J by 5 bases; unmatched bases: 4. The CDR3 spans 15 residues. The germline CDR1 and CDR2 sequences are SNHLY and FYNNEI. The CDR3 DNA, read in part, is TGTGCCAGCAGTTGGGACAGGGGGGGAACCGGGGAG. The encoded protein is CASSWDRGGTGE. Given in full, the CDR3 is CASSWDRGGTGELFF.

CDR3 region: CASSSRDNMNTEAFF. Partial CDR3 DNA: TGTGCCAGCAGCTCACGGGACAACATGAACACTGAA. The J gene is TRBJ1-1, the V gene TRBV11-2, with a possible D match to TRBD1 (6 bases). The DNA ends 3 residues before the CDR3 does, and the rest of the CDR3 is filled in from the germline J gene. The CDR3 contains 15 residues. The V gene's germline CDR1 is SGHAT and CDR2 FQNNGV. Trimming shortened V by 4 bases and J by 0 bases, and 12 bases separated the two germline ends.

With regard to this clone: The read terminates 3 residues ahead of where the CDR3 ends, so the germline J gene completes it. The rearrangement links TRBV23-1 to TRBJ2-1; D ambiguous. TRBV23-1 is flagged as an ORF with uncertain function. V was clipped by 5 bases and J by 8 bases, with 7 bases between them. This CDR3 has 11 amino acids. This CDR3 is CASSGSDEQFF. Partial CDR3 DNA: TGCGCCAGCAGTGGCAGTGATGAG.

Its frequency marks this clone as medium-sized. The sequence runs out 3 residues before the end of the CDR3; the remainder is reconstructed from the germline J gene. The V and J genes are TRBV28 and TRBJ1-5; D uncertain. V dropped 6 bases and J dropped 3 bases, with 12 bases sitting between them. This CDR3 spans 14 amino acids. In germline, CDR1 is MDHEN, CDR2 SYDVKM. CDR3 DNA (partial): TGTGCCAGCAGCCACGGGTCCCCCAATCAGCCC. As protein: CASSHGSPNQP. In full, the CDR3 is CASSHGSPNQPQHF. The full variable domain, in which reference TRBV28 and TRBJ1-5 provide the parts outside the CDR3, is DVKVTQSSRYLVKRTGEKVFLECVQDMDHENMFWYRQDPGLGLRLIYFSYDVKMKEKGDIPEGYSVSREKKERFSLILESASTNQTSMYLCASSHGSPNQPQHFGDGTRLSIL.

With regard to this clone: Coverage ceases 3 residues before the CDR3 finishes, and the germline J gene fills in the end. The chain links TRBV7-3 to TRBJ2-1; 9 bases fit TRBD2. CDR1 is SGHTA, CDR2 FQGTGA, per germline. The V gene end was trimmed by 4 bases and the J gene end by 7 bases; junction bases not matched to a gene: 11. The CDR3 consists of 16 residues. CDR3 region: CASSSNPLAGVNEQFF. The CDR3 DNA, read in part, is TGTGCCAGCAGCTCAAACCCCTTAGCGGGAGTGAATGAG.

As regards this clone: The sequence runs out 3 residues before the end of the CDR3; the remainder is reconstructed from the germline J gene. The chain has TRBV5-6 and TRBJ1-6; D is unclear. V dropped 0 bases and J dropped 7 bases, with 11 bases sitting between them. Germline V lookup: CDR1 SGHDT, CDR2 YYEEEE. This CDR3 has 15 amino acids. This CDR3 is CASSLGARGNSPLHF. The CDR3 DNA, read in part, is TGTGCCAGCAGCTTGGGGGCGCGGGGAAATTCACCC.

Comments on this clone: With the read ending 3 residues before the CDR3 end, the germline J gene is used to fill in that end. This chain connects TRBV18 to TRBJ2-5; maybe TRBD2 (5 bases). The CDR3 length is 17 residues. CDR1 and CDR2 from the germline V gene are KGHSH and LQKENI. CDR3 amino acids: CASSLDLGRSSTDTQYF. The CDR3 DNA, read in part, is TGTGCCAGCTCACTAGATCTGGGCAGATCTAGCACGGATACC.

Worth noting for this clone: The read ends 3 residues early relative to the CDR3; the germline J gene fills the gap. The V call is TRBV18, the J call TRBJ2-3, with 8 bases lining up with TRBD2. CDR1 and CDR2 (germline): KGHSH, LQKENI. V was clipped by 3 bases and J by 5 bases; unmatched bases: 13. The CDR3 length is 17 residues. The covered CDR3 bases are TGTGCCAGCTCACCCGTCGAAGCTAGCGGGTCTGGAGATACG. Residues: CASSPVEASGSGDT. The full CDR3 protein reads CASSPVEASGSGDTQYF. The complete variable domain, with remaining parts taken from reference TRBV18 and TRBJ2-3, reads NAGVMQNPRHLVRRRGQEARLRCSPMKGHSHVYWYRQLPEEGLKFMVYLQKENIIDESGMPKERFSAEFPKEGPSILRIQQVVRGDSAAYFCASSPVEASGSGDTQYFGPGTRLTVL.

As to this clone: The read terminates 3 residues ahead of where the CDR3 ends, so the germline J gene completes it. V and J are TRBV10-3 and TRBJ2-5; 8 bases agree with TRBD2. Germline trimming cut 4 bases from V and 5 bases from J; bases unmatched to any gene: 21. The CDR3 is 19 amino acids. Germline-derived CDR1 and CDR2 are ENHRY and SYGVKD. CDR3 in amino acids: CAISGPEGVAGYGGETQYF. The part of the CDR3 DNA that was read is TGTGCCATCAGTGGTCCAGAGGGGGTAGCGGGATACGGAGGGGAGACC.

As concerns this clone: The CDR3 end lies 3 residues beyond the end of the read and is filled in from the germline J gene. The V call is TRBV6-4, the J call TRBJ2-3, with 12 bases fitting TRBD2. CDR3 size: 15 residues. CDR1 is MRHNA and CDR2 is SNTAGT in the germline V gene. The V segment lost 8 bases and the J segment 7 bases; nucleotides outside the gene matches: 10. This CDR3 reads CASARTSGNGNTQYF. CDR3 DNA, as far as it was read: TGTGCCAGCGCTAGGACTAGCGGGAACGGAAATACG.

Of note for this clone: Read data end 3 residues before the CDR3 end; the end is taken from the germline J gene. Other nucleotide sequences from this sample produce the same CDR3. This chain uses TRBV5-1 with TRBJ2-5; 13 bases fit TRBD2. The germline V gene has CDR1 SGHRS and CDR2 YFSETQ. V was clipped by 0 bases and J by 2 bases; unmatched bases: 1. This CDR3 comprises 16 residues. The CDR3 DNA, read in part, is TGCGCCAGCAGCTTGGGACTAGCGGGGGGTCAAGAGACC. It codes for CASSLGLAGGQET. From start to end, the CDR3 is CASSLGLAGGQETQYF.

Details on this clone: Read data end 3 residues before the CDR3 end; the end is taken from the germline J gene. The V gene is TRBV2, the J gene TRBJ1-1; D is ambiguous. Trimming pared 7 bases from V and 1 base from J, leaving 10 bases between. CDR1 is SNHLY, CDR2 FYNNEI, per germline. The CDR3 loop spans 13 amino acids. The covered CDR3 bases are TGTGCCAGCAATGCCCAGTCGAACACTGAA. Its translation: CASNAQSNTE. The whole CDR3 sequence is CASNAQSNTEAFF.

CDR3 DNA, as far as it was read: TGTGCCAGCAGCTTAGCGCGCAGCGGGGGGCACAATGAG. The encoded protein is CASSLARSGGHNE. The complete CDR3 reads CASSLARSGGHNEQFF. V gene TRBV7-2 combines with J gene TRBJ2-1; 9 bases are shared with TRBD2. The read ends 3 residues before the CDR3 terminus; that terminus is restored from the germline J gene. Trimming at V came to 0 bases and at J to 5 bases, leaving 5 bases not matched to a gene. The germline V gene has CDR1 SGHTA and CDR2 FQGNSA. The CDR3 totals 16 residues.

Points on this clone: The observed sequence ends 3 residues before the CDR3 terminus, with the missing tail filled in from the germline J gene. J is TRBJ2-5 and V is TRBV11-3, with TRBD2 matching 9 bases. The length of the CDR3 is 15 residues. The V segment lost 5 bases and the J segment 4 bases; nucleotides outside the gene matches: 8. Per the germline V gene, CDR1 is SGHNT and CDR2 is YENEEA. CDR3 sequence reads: CASSPHSGSGETQYF. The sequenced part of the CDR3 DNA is TGTGCCAGCAGCCCACATAGCGGGAGTGGAGAGACC.